The sample holds a few counts of the clone carrying this T cell receptor (beta chain). This sample includes further DNA sequences coding for the same CDR3. The sample originates from a study of blood T cell repertoires in COVID-19. Overall study context: Samples representing acute and convalescent COVID-19 were sourced from the United States, Italy and Spain.

Only in-frame clones appear in the TCRdb table, and some are missing; sequencing was by immunoSEQ multiplex PCR. The table lists over 200,000 clones, about 90% of them singletons. V dropped 2 bases and J dropped 4 bases, with 8 bases sitting between them. This CDR3 is 13 amino acids long. Germline values: CDR1 MDHEN, CDR2 SYDVKM. The J gene is TRBJ1-2, the V gene TRBV28, with TRBD1 as a possible D gene (6 bases). The receptor comes from a man aged 25-40 years who had recovered from COVID-19. Sample: PBMCs or T cells enriched from blood (not recorded which). CDR3 nucleotides: TGTGCCAGCAGTTTACGCAGGGGCTATGGCTACACCTTC. Amino acid sequence: CASSLRRGYGYTF.